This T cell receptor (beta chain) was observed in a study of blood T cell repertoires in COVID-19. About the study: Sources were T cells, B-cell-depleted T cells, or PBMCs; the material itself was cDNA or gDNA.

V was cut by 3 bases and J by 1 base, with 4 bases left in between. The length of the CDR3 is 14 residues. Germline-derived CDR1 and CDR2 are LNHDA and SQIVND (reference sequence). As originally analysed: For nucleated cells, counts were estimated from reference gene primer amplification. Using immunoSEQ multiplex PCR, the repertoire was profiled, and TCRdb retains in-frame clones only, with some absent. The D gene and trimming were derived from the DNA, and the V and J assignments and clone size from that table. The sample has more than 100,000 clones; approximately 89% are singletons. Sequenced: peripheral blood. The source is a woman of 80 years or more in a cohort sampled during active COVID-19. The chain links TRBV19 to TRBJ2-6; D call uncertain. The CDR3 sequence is CASSIQSGANVLTF. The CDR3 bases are TGTGCCAGTAGTATCCAGTCTGGGGCCAACGTCCTGACTTTC.